Given below is one TCR beta chain in context. The antigen is unknown. The data derive from a study of T cell responses to AZD1222 COVID-19 vaccine. This table comes from immunoSEQ multiplex PCR, and its TCRdb copy is limited to in-frame clones, with some not included. The sample lists roughly 120,000 clones, about 86% occurring once. Study-wide results and caveats: Donors were largely white British and mainly female; clonal diversity was possibly underestimated. It was only a handful of AZD1222 recipients who were seropositive at baseline.

Timing groups of about 4 and about 12 weeks for second doses were pooled. Germline lookup yields CDR1 ENHRY and CDR2 SYGVKD. The CDR3 is 19 residues long. V was clipped by 8 bases and J by 0 bases, with 23 bases between them. This specimen was peripheral blood, taken 28 days after the second AZD1222 dose. The clonotype was recovered from an adult who received the AZD1222 COVID-19 vaccine. The chain is built from TRBV10-3 and TRBJ2-6, with a weak D call TRBD1 (6 bases). CDR3 sequence: CAIAKGEGTGYSGANVLTF. Here the CDR3 DNA reads TGTGCCATCGCGAAGGGGGAAGGTACAGGGTACTCTGGGGCCAACGTCCTGACTTTC.